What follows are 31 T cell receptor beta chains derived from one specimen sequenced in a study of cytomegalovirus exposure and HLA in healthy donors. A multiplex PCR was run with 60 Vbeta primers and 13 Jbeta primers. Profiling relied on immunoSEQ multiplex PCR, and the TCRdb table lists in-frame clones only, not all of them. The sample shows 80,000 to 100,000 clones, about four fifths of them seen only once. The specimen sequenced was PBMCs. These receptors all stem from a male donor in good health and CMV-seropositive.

The CDR3 spells CASTLTGGGYTF. DNA for the CDR3: TGTGCCAGCACCCTAACAGGGGGCGGCTACACCTTC. The chain has TRBV6-6 and TRBJ1-2; the match to TRBD1 covers 9 bases. The length of the CDR3 is 12 residues. Per germline, CDR1 MNHNY and CDR2 SVGAGI (reference sequence). With 7 bases clipped from V and 8 bases from J, the junction kept 5 bases outside the gene matches.

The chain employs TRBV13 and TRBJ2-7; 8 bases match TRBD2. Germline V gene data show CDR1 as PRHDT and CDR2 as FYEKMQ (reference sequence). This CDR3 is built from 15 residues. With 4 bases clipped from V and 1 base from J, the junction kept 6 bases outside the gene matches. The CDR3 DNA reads TGTGCCAGCAGCTGGCCCCGGGGGGGTTCCTACGAGCAGTACTTC. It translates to CASSWPRGGSYEQYF.

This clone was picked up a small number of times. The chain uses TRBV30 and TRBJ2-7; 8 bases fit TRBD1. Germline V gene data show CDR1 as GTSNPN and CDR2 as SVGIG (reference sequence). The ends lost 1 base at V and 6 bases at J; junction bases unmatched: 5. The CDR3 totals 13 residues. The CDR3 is CAWSGADRVEQYF. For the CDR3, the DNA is TGTGCCTGGAGTGGGGCGGACAGGGTCGAGCAGTACTTC.

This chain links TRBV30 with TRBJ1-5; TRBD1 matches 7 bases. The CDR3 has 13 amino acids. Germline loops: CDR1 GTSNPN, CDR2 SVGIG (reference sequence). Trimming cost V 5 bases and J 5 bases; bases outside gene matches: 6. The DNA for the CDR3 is TGTGCCTGGGGGGACAGTAGTCATCAGCCCCAGCATTTT. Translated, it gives CAWGDSSHQPQHF. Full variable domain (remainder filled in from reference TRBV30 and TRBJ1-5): SQTIHQWPATLVQPVGSPLSLECTVEGTSNPNLYWYRQAAGRGLQLLFYSVGIGQISSEVPQNLSASRPQDRQFILSSKKLLLSDSGFYLCAWGDSSHQPQHFGDGTRLSIL.

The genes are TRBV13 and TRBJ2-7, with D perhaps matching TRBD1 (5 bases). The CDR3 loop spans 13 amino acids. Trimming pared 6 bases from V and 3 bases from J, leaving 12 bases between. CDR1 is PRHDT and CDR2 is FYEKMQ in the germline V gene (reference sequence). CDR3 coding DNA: TGTGCCAGCAGAGGGCAGGGTGACTACGAGCAGTACTTC. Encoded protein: CASRGQGDYEQYF.

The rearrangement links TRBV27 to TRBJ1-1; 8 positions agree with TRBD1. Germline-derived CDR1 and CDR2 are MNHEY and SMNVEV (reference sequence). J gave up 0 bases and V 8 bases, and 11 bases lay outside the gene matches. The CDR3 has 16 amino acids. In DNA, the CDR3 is TGTGCCAGCTCCCTTGATTGGACAGGGTTGAACACTGAAGCTTTCTTT. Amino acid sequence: CASSLDWTGLNTEAFF.

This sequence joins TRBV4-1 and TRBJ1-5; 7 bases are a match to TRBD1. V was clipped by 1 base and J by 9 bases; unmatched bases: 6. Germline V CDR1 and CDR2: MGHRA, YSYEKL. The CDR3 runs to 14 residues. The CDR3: CASSQGQGMWPQHF. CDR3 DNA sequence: TGCGCCAGCAGCCAAGGACAGGGTATGTGGCCCCAGCATTTT.

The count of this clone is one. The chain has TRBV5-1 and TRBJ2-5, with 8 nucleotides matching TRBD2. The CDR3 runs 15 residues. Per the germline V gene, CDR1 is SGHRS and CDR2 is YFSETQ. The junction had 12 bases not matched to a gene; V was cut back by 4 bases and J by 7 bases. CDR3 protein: CASSANGGDFVTQYF. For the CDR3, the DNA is TGCGCCAGCAGCGCCAACGGGGGGGACTTCGTGACCCAGTACTTC.

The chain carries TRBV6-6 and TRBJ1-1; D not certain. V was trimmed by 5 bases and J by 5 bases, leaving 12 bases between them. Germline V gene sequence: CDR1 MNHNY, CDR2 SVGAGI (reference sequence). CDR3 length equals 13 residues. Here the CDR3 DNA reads TGTGCCAGCAGTACTCACAGTGGTACTGAAGCTTTCTTT. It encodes CASSTHSGTEAFF.

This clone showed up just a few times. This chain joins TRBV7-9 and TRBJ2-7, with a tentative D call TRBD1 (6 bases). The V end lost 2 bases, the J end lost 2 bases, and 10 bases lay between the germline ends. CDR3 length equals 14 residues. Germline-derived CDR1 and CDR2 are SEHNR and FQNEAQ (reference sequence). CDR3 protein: CASSLQGPAYEQYF. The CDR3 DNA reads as TGTGCCAGCAGCTTACAGGGGCCAGCCTACGAGCAGTACTTC.

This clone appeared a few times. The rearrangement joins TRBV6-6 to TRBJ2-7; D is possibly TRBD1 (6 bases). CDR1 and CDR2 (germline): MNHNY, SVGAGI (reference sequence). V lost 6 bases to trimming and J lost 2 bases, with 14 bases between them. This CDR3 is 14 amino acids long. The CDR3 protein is CASRPDRIPYEQYF. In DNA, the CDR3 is TGTGCCAGCAGACCCGACAGGATACCCTACGAGCAGTACTTC.

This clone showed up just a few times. The CDR3 DNA is TGCGCCAGCAGCCTCTACGCCCAGGGACAGGGGGCAGTTAGGTCCTACGAGCAGTACTTC. Protein product: CASSLYAQGQGAVRSYEQYF. V is TRBV4-1 and J is TRBJ2-7; 12 bases are shared with TRBD1. The germline gives CDR1 MGHRA, CDR2 YSYEKL. V shed 4 bases, J shed 1 base, and the junction held 17 bases outside the gene matches. CDR3 length: 20 residues.

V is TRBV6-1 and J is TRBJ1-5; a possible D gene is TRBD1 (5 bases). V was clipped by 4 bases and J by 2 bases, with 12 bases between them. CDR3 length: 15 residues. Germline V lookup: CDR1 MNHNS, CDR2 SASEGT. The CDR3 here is CASSGQGAGNQPQHF. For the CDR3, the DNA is TGTGCCAGCAGTGGTCAGGGCGCGGGCAATCAGCCCCAGCATTTT.

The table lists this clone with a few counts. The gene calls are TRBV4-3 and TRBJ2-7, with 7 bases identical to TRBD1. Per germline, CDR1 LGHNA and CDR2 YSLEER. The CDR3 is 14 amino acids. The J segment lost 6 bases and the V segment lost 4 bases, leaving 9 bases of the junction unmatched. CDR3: CASSRLTGVGEQYF. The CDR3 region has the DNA TGCGCCAGCAGCCGCCTAACAGGGGTAGGCGAGCAGTACTTC.

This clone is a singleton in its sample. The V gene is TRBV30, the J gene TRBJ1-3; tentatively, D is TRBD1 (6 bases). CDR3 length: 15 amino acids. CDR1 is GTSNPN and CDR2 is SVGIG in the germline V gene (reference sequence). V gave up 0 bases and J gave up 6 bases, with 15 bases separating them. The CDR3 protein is CAWSVSTGSTNTIYF. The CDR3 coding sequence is TGTGCCTGGAGTGTATCCACAGGGTCTACAAACACCATATATTTT. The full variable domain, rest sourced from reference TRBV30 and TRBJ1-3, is SQTIHQWPATLVQPVGSPLSLECTVEGTSNPNLYWYRQAAGRGLQLLFYSVGIGQISSEVPQNLSASRPQDRQFILSSKKLLLSDSGFYLCAWSVSTGSTNTIYFGEGSWLTVV.

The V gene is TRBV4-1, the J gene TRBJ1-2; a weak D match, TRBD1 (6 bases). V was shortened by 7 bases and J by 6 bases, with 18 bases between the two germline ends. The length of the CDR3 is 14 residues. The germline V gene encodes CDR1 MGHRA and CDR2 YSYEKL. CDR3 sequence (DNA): TGCGCCAGCACCCCAACAGCCAGGGACAATGGCTACACCTTC. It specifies CASTPTARDNGYTF.

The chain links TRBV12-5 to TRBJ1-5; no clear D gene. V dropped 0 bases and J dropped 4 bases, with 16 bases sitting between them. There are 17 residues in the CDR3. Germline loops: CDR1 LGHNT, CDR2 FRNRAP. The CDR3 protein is CASGLVVGPPGNQPQHF. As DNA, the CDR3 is TGTGCTAGTGGTTTGGTAGTCGGACCCCCGGGGAATCAGCCCCAGCATTTT.

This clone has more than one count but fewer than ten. CDR3 coding DNA: TGCGCCAGCAGCTTTGACGGAGAAACTGAAGCTTTCTTT. Residues: CASSFDGETEAFF. The chain combines TRBV5-1 with TRBJ1-1; D is unresolved. V shed 2 bases and J shed 5 bases, with 10 bases lying between them. The CDR3 extends over 13 amino acids. CDR1 SGHRS and CDR2 YFSETQ come from the germline V gene.

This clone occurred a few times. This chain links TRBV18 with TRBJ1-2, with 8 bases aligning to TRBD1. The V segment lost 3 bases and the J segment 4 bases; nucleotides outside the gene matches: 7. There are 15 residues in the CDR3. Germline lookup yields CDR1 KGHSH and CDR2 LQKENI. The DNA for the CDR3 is TGTGCCAGCTCACCCACTGGACAGGGAGTCTATGGCTACACCTTC. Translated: CASSPTGQGVYGYTF.

DNA for the CDR3: TGCGCCAGCAGCCCTTACAGGACTACTAGCACAGATACGCAGTATTTT. Translated, it gives CASSPYRTTSTDTQYF. The V and J genes are TRBV5-1 and TRBJ2-3, with D possibly matching TRBD2 (6 bases). From germline, CDR1 is SGHRS and CDR2 YFSETQ. V was pared by 4 bases and J by 0 bases, with 15 bases between. The CDR3 consists of 16 residues.

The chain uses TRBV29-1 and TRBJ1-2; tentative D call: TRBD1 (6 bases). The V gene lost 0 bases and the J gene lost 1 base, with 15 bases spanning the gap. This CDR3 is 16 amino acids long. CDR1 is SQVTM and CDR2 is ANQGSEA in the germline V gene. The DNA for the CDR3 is TGCAGCGTTGAAGAGTCCAGGGACATTTATAACTATGGCTACACCTTC. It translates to CSVEESRDIYNYGYTF.

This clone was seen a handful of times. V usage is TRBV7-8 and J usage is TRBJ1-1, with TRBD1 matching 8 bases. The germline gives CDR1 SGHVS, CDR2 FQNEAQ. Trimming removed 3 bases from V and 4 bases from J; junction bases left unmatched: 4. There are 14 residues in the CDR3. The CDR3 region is CASSLQGAPTEAFF. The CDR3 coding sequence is TGTGCCAGCAGCTTGCAGGGGGCTCCCACTGAAGCTTTCTTT.

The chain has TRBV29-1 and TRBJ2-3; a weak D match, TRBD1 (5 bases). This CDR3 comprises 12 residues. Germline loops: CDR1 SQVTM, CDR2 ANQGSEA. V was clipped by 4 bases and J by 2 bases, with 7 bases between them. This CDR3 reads CSVGQTTDTQYF. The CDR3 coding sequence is TGCAGCGTTGGACAGACCACAGATACGCAGTATTTT.

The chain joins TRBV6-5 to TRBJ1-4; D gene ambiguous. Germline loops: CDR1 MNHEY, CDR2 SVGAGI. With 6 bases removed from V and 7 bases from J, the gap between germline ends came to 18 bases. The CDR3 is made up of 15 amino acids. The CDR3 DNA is TGTGCCAGCAGGGCCAGAGGGAGTTGGCGTGAAAAACTGTTTTTT. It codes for CASRARGSWREKLFF.

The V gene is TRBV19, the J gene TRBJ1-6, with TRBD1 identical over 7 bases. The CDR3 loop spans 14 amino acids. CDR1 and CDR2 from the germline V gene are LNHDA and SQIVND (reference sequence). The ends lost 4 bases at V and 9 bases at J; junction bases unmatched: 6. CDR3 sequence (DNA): TGTGCCAGTAGTACAGACAGGGTGGGTTCACCCCTCCACTTT. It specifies CASSTDRVGSPLHF.

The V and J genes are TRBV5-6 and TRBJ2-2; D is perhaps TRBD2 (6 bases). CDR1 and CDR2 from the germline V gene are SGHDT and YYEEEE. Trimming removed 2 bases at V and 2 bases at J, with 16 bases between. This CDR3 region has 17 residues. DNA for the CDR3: TGTGCCAGCAGCTTAGCGGCCCTAGCGCTTAACACCGGGGAGCTGTTTTTT. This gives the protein CASSLAALALNTGELFF.

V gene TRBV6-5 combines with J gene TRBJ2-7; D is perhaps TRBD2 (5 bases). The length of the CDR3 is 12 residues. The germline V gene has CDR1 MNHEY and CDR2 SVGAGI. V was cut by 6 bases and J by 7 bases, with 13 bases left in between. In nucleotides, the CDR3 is TGTGCCAGCAGCCCCGGGCCGGGAGAGCAGTACTTC. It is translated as CASSPGPGEQYF.

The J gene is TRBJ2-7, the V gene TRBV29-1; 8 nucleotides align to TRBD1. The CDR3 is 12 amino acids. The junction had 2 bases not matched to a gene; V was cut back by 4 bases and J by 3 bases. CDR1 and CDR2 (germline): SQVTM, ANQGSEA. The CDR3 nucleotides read TGCAGCGTTGTAACAGGGGGCTACGAGCAGTACTTC. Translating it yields CSVVTGGYEQYF.

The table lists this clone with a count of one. This chain's CDR3 is CASRDPGGQPQHF. DNA for the CDR3: TGTGCCAGCAGGGACCCCGGGGGACAGCCCCAGCATTTT. The chain links TRBV6-5 to TRBJ1-5; tentative D call: TRBD1 (5 bases). The CDR3 is 13 amino acids. Trimming took off 6 bases at V and 7 bases at J, with 13 bases between the two ends. Germline CDR1 and CDR2: MNHEY and SVGAGI.

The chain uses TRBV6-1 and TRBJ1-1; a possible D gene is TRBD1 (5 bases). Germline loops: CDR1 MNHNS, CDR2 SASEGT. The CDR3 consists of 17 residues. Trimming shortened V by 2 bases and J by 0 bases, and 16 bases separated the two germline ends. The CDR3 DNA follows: TGTGCCAGCAGTGAATTTCCCGTAGACAGACTGAACACTGAAGCTTTCTTT. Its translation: CASSEFPVDRLNTEAFF.

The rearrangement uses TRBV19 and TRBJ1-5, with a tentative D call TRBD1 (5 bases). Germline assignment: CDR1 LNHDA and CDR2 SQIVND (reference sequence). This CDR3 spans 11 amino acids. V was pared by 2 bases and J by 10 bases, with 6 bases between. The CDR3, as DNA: TGTGCCAGTAGTATACAGGGACCCCAGCATTTT. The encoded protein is CASSIQGPQHF. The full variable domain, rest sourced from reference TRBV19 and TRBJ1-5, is DGGITQSPKYLFRKEGQNVTLSCEQNLNHDAMYWYRQDPGQGLRLIYYSQIVNDFQKGDIAEGYSVSREKKESFPLTVTSAQKNPTAFYLCASSIQGPQHFGDGTRLSIL.